This T cell receptor (beta chain) was documented in a study of blood T cell repertoires in COVID-19. About the study: There were acute and convalescent COVID-19 samples, and they came from the United States, Italy and Spain. PBMCs, B-cell-depleted T cells, or T cells were the source of the cDNA or gDNA that made up the material.

Between the trimmed V and J ends, which lost 5 bases and 8 bases, there was a span of 13 bases. The V gene's germline CDR1 is SGHNT and CDR2 YYREEE (reference sequence). This CDR3 contains 12 residues. The authors' processing: Reference gene primer amplification yielded estimated nucleated cell counts. Produced via immunoSEQ multiplex PCR; TCRdb's table is partial and in-frame only. That table supplies the V and J calls and clone size; D and trimming were determined from the DNA. The data contain over 110,000 clones, under 80% of them singletons. The sequence came from an elderly man with acute or convalescent COVID-19. Sample: peripheral blood. This chain joins TRBV5-4 and TRBJ1-1; possible D gene TRBD1, 6 bases. CDR3 region: CASRVDSREAFF. CDR3 sequence (DNA): TGTGCCAGCAGGGTGGACAGCCGAGAAGCTTTCTTT.